Presented here are 6 T cell receptor beta chains from one specimen sequenced in a study of blood T cell repertoires in COVID-19. Libraries were prepared by immunoSEQ multiplex PCR; TCRdb keeps only in-frame clonotypes and omits some of them. There are around 250,000 clones in the sample; around nine tenths occur only once, and 0.94% lies in the top ten. The sequenced sample consisted of peripheral blood. Receptors were obtained from a woman aged 40 to 49 who had recovered from COVID-19.

V and J are TRBV7-2 and TRBJ2-5, with 11 bases matching TRBD1. The CDR3 has 15 amino acids. The junction had 4 bases not matched to a gene; V was cut back by 2 bases and J by 5 bases. The germline V gene has CDR1 SGHTA and CDR2 FQGNSA. The chain's CDR3 is CASSLFGTGGETQYF. CDR3 nucleotide sequence: TGTGCCAGCAGCTTATTCGGGACAGGGGGGGAGACCCAGTACTTC.

The genes are TRBV7-9 and TRBJ1-1; a possible D gene is TRBD1 (5 bases). CDR1 is SEHNR, CDR2 FQNEAQ, per germline (reference sequence). V was shortened by 1 base and J by 1 base, with 10 bases between the two germline ends. CDR3 length: 15 residues. CDR3 sequence: CASSLVAGENTEAFF. CDR3 nucleotides: TGTGCCAGCAGCTTAGTTGCGGGGGAGAACACTGAAGCTTTCTTT.

This clone was recorded once. The chain employs TRBV25-1 and TRBJ1-1; D is ambiguous. Trimming removed 8 bases from V and 2 bases from J, with 9 bases in between. Germline V gene data show CDR1 as MGHDK and CDR2 as SYGVNS. This CDR3 comprises 12 residues. CDR3 sequence (DNA): TGTGCCAGCGGGCACCTAAACACTGAAGCTTTCTTT. Amino acid sequence: CASGHLNTEAFF.

The chain has TRBV7-9 and TRBJ2-4, with 10 bases matching TRBD1. This CDR3 region has 17 residues. V gave up 5 bases and J gave up 1 base; unmatched junction bases: 8. The V gene's germline CDR1 is SEHNR and CDR2 FQNEAQ (reference sequence). As DNA, the CDR3 is TGTGCCAGCAGCCCCGCCGGGGACAGGGGTGCCAAAAACATTCAGTACTTC. It is translated as CASSPAGDRGAKNIQYF.

The chain joins TRBV21-1 to TRBJ1-2. TRBV21-1 is a recognized pseudogene. The CDR3 is 18 amino acids. The CDR3 DNA sequence: TGTGCCAGCAGCCCCCTGCGAGCGCGGGAAACTAAAGAGAATGGCTACACCTTC. Its translation is CASSPLRARETKENGYTF.

The gene calls are TRBV6-5 and TRBJ2-5; 8 nucleotides agree with TRBD2. The ends lost 9 bases at V and 1 base at J; junction bases unmatched: 4. This CDR3 spans 13 amino acids. Germline loops: CDR1 MNHEY, CDR2 SVGAGI. CDR3 loop: CASSGVAQETQYF. CDR3 DNA: TGTGCCAGTAGCGGGGTAGCCCAAGAGACCCAGTACTTC.